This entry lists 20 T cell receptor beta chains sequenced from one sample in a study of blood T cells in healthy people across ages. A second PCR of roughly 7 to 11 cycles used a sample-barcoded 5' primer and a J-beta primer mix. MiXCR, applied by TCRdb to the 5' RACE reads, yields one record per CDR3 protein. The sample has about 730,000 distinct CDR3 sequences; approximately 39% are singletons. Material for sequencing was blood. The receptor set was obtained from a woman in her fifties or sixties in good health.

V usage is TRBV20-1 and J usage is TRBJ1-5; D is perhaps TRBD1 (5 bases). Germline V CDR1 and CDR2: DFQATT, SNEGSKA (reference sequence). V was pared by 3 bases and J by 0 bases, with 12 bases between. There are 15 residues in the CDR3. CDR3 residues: CSASKGEYSNQPQHF. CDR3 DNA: TGCAGTGCTAGTAAAGGGGAATATAGCAATCAGCCCCAGCATTTT.

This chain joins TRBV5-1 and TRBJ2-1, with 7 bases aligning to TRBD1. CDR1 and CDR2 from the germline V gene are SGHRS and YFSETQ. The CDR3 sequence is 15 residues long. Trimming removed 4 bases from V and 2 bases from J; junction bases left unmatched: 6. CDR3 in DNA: TGCGCCAGCAGCCCTCTGGGACAGACCTACAATGAGCAGTTCTTC. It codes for CASSPLGQTYNEQFF.

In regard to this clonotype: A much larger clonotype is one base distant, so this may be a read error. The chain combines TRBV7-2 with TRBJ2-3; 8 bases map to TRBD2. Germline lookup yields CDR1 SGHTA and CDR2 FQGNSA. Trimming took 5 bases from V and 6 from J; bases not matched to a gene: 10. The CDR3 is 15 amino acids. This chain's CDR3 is CASSLQGSGSDTQYF. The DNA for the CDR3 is TGTGCCAGCAGCCTCCAAGGGAGCGGGAGTGATACGCAGTATTTT.

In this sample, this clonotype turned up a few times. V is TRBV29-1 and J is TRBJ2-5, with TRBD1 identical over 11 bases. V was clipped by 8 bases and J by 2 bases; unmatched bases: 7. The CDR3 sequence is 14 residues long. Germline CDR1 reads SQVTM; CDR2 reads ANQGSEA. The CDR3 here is CSIWGDRGQETQYF. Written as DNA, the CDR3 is TGCAGCATTTGGGGGGACAGGGGGCAAGAGACCCAGTACTTC.

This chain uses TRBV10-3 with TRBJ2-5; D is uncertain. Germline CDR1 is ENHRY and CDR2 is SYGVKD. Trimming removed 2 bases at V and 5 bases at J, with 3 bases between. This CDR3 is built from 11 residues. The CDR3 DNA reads TGTGCCATCAGTGAGAGTGAGACCCAGTACTTC. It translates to CAISESETQYF.

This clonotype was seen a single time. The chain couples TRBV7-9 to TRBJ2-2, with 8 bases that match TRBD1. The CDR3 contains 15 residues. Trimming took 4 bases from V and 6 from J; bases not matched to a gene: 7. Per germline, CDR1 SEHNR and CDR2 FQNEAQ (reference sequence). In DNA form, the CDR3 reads TGTGCCAGCAGCTCGTCGGACAGGGTTGCCGGGGAGCTGTTTTTT. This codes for CASSSSDRVAGELFF.

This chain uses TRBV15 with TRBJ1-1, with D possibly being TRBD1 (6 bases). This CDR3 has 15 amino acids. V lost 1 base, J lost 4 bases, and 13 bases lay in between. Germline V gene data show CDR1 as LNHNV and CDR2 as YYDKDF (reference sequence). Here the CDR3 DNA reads TGTGCCACCAGCAGAGGGGGGGGGCTGGGCACTGAAGCTTTCTTT. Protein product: CATSRGGGLGTEAFF.

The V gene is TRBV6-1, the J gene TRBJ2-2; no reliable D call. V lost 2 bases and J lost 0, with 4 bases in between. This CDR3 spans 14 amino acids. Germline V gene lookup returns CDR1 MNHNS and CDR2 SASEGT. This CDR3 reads CASSESPNTGELFF. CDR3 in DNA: TGTGCCAGCAGTGAAAGCCCGAACACCGGGGAGCTGTTTTTT.

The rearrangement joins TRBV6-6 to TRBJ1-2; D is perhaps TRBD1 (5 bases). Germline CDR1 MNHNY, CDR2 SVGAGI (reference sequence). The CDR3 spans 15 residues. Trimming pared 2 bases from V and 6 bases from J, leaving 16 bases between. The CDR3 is CASSYIVTEGHGYTF. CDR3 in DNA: TGTGCCAGCAGTTACATTGTGACAGAAGGGCATGGCTACACCTTC.

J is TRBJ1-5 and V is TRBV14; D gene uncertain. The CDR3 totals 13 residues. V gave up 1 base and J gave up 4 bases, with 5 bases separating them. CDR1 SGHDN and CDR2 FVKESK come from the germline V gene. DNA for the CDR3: TGTGCCAGCAGCCAAGGGGCGAATCAGCCCCAGCATTTT. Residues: CASSQGANQPQHF.

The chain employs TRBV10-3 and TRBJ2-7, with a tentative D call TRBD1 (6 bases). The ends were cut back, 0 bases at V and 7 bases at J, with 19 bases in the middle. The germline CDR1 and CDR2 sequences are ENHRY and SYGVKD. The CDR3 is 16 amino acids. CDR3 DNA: TGTGCCATCAGTGAGTCGAGTTTTATACAGGGCAATGAGCAGTACTTC. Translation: CAISESSFIQGNEQYF.

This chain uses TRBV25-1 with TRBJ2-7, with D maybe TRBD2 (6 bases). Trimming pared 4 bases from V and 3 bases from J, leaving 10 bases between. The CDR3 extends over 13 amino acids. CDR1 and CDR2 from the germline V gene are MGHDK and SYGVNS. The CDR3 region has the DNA TGTGCCAGCAGTGGACCAGCGGGCTACGAGCAGTACTTC. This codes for CASSGPAGYEQYF.

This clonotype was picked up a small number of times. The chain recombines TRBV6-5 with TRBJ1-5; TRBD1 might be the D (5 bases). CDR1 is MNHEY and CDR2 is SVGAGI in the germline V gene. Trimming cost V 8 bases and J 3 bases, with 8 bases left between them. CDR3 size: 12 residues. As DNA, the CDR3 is TGTGCCAGCCAGGGTAACAATCAGCCCCAGCATTTT. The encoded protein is CASQGNNQPQHF.

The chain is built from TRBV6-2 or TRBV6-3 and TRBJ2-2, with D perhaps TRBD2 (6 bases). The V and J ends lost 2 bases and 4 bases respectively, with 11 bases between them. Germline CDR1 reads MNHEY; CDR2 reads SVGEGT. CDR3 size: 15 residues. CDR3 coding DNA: TGTGCCAGCAGTTACGGCGGCGGGGTCACCGGGGAGCTGTTTTTT. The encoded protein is CASSYGGGVTGELFF.

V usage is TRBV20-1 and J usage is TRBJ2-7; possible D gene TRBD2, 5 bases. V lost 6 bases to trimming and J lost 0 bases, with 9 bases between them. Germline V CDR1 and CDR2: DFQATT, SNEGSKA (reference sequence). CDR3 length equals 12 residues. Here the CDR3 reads CSAPRGSYEQYF. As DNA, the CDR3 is TGCAGTGCCCCTCGGGGCTCCTACGAGCAGTACTTC.

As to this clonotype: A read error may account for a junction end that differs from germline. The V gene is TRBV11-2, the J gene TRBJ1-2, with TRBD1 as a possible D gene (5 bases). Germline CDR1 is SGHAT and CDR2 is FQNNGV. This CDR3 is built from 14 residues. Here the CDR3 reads CASSLDLRVRGYTF. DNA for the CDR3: TGTGCCAGCAGCTTAGATCTCAGGGTTCGGGGCTACACCTTT.

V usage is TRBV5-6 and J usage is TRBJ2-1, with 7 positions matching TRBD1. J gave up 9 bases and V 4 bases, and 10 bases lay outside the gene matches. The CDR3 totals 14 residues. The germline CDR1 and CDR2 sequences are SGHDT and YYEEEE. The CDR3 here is CASSTPTGWSEQFF. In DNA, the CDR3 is TGTGCCAGCAGCACTCCGACAGGGTGGAGTGAGCAGTTCTTC.

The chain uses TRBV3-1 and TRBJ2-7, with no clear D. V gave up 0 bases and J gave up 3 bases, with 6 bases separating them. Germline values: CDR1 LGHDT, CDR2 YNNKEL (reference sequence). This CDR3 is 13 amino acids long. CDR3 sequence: CASSQDPIYEQYF. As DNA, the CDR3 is TGTGCCAGCAGCCAAGATCCTATCTACGAGCAGTACTTC.

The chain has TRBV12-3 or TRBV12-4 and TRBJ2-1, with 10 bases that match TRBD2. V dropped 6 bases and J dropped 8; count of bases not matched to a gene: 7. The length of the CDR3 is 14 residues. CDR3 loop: CASRASGSGDEQFF. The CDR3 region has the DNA TGTGCCAGCAGGGCTAGCGGGAGTGGCGATGAGCAGTTCTTC.

The CDR3, as DNA: TGCGCCAGCAGCACCGGACAGGGCTCGGACGAGCAGTACTTC. This gives the protein CASSTGQGSDEQYF. The J gene is TRBJ2-7, the V gene TRBV5-1, with 8 bases aligning to TRBD1. This CDR3 region has 14 residues. V shed 4 bases and J 5 bases; nucleotides not matched to a gene: 8. Germline V lookup: CDR1 SGHRS, CDR2 YFSETQ.